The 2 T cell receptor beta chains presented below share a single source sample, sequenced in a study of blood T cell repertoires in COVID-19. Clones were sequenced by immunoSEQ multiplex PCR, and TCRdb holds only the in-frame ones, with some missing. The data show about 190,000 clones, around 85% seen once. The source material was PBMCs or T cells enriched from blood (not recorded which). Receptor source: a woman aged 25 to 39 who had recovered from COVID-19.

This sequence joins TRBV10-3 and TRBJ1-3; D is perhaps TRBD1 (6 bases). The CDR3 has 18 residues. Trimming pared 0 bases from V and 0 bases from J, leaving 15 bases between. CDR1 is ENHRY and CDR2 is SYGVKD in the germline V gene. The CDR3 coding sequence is TGTGCCATCAGTGAGTCCTTAGGGGGACCAGGCTCTGGAAACACCATATATTTT. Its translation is CAISESLGGPGSGNTIYF.

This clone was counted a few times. The CDR3 sequence: CATSRVGADYGYTF. The CDR3 region has the DNA TGTGCCACCAGCAGAGTGGGGGCGGACTATGGCTACACCTTC. The chain is built from TRBV15 and TRBJ1-2; TRBD1 is a possible D gene (6 bases). CDR3 length equals 14 residues. Germline V gene data show CDR1 as LNHNV and CDR2 as YYDKDF (reference sequence). Trimming removed 1 base from V and 3 bases from J, with 9 bases in between.